One and the same sample provided the 12 T cell receptor beta chains below, sequenced in a study of post-analysis software for immune sequencing data. Notes on the study in general: Compared with controls, patients had more of about five TRBV segments, including TRBV5-6, TRBV5-1 and TRBV20-1.

Tagging with unique molecular identifiers was a feature of the TCR beta cDNA libraries. TCRdb re-derived calls from the PCR reads in MiXCR, one entry per CDR3 protein. The sample includes over 150,000 distinct CDR3 sequences, roughly 30% of them seen just once. No antigen is known for these receptors. Material: blood. The receptors come from a girl aged 10 to 17 with multiple sclerosis.

V is TRBV7-2 and J is TRBJ2-7; no clear D gene. The DNA end favors TRBJ2-5, so the J call may be wrong. From germline, CDR1 is SGHTA and CDR2 FQGNSA. This CDR3 comprises 13 residues. CDR3 sequence (DNA): TGTGCCAGCAGCCCCCGGGCCGGGGAGACCCAGTACTTC. Translating it yields CASSPRAGETQYF.

The sample holds a few counts of this clonotype. This sequence joins TRBV12-3 or TRBV12-4 and TRBJ2-7; D remains unclear. Trimming removed 0 bases from V and 0 bases from J, with 12 bases in between. The CDR3 spans 16 residues. The CDR3 coding sequence is TGTGCCAGCAGTTTAGCGGTTCAAGCGCCCTCCTACGAGCAGTACTTC. Translated, it gives CASSLAVQAPSYEQYF.

Remarks on this clonotype: This clone may be a read error of a much larger clone one base away. V is TRBV4-1 and J is TRBJ2-3, with TRBD2 matching over 7 bases. CDR1 is MGHRA and CDR2 is YSYEKL in the germline V gene. Trimming removed 5 bases from V and 6 bases from J; junction bases left unmatched: 11. CDR3 length: 15 amino acids. The CDR3 here is CASSTETSSADTQYF. The CDR3 bases are TGCGCCAGCAGCACCGAGACTAGCTCTGCCGATACGCAGTATTTT.

This clonotype was observed at least ten times. The chain carries TRBV7-2 and TRBJ2-7; unclear D gene. The germline V gene has CDR1 SGHTA and CDR2 FQGNSA. CDR3 length: 16 amino acids. V lost 3 bases, J lost 0 bases, and 15 bases lay in between. The CDR3 DNA is TGTGCCAGCAGCTTGTCCCGTGGCTACCTCTCCTACGAGCAGTACTTC. This translates into CASSLSRGYLSYEQYF.

The count of this clonotype is one. The chain links TRBV11-2 to TRBJ2-5, with 9 bases matching TRBD2. The V gene end was trimmed by 1 base and the J gene end by 11 bases; junction bases not matched to a gene: 20. The CDR3 length is 18 residues. Germline lookup yields CDR1 SGHAT and CDR2 FQNNGV. DNA for the CDR3: TGTGCCAGCAGCTTAGGATGGGGTGGGACTAGCTTTGGCAATGAGCAGTACTTC. Translation: CASSLGWGGTSFGNEQYF.

This clonotype was counted many times. The chain joins TRBV20-1 to TRBJ2-7; possibly TRBD1 for D (6 bases). Germline V gene data show CDR1 as DFQATT and CDR2 as SNEGSKA (reference sequence). The CDR3 totals 15 residues. The V gene lost 5 bases and the J gene lost 6 bases, with 23 bases spanning the gap. CDR3 residues: CSAGPLLGGAGEQYF. CDR3 bases: TGCAGTGCTGGCCCCTTGTTAGGGGGAGCTGGCGAGCAGTACTTC.

By frequency in the sample, this clonotype is medium-sized. The rearrangement uses TRBV6-5 and TRBJ2-3, with 10 positions matching TRBD2. Germline V gene lookup returns CDR1 MNHEY and CDR2 SVGAGI. The CDR3 consists of 15 residues. After removal of 2 bases from V and 1 base from J, the junction contained 0 bases not matched to a gene. The CDR3 loop is CASSYGTSGTDTQYF. The DNA of the CDR3 is TGTGCCAGCAGTTACGGGACTAGCGGCACAGATACGCAGTATTTT.

The J gene is TRBJ2-7, the V gene TRBV12-3 or TRBV12-4, with D tentatively TRBD1 or TRBD2 (6 bases each). V lost 6 bases to trimming and J lost 1 base, with 13 bases between them. CDR3 length equals 14 residues. The CDR3 region has the DNA TGTGCCAGCAGGGCTACAGGGACTTCCTACGAGCAGTACTTC. Its translation: CASRATGTSYEQYF.

This clonotype has only one observation. The chain employs TRBV5-5 and TRBJ1-1; D ambiguous. The CDR3 extends over 15 amino acids. Trimming removed 0 bases from V and 6 bases from J, with 15 bases in between. CDR1 and CDR2 (germline): SGHKS, YYEKEE (reference sequence). The CDR3: CASSLVVRSGAEAFF. CDR3 bases: TGTGCCAGCAGCTTGGTGGTCAGATCCGGGGCTGAAGCTTTCTTT.

This clonotype was observed a handful of times. This chain uses TRBV7-9 with TRBJ1-1, with D uncertain. This CDR3 is 13 amino acids long. Trimming stripped 5 bases from V and 5 bases from J, with 12 bases between. Germline lookup yields CDR1 SEHNR and CDR2 FQNEAQ (reference sequence). The CDR3 protein is CASSRRRGTEAFF. The CDR3, as DNA: TGTGCCAGCAGCCGACGTCGAGGGACTGAAGCTTTCTTT.

This clonotype showed up many times. The rearrangement links TRBV10-3 to TRBJ1-4; 7 bases map to TRBD1. J gave up 7 bases and V 8 bases, and 7 bases lay outside the gene matches. The CDR3 runs to 13 residues. From germline, CDR1 is ENHRY and CDR2 SYGVKD. The DNA of the CDR3 is TGTGCCATCCGAGACAGGGAAGGTGAAAAACTGTTTTTT. Protein: CAIRDREGEKLFF.

This clonotype was counted a few times. This sequence joins TRBV7-9 and TRBJ2-3; 7 bases agree with TRBD2. The CDR3 has 17 residues. Germline CDR1 SEHNR, CDR2 FQNEAQ (reference sequence). Trimming cost V 4 bases and J 4 bases; bases outside gene matches: 14. The CDR3 DNA follows: TGTGCCAGCAGCTCCCGTTACCAGCGGGGTGAGGCAGATACGCAGTATTTT. It encodes CASSSRYQRGEADTQYF.